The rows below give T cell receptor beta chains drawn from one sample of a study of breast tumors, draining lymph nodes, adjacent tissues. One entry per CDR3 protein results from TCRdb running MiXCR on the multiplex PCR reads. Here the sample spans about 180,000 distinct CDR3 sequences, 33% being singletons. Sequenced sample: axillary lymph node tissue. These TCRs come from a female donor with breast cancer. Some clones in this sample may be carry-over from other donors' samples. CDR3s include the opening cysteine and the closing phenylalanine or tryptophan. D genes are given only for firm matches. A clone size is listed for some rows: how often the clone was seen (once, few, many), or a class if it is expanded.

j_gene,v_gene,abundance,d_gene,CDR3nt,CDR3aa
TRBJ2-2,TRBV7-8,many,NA,TGTGCCAGCAGCAGGGGACACCAGCCCGAGGACACCGGGGAGCTGTTTTTT,CASSRGHQPEDTGELFF
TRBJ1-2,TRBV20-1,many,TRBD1,TGCAGTGCTAGTCGGACAGGGGACTATGGCTACACCTTC,CSASRTGDYGYTF
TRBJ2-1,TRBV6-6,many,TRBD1,TGTGCCAGCAGTTCCCACCGGGACAGGGGTACGGCCTTC,CASSSHRDRGTAF
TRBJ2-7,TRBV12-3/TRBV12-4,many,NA,TGTGCCAGCACCTGGCGGTTTCCCGAGCAGTACTTC,CASTWRFPEQYF
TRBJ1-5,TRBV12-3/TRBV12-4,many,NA,TGTGCCAGCAGCCGGGCCTCAGGTGGTGTTGGCAGCAATCAGCCCCAGCATTTT,CASSRASGGVGSNQPQHF
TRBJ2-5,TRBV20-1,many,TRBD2,TGCAGTGCTTACGATCCGATTCGGGGAGCGGGAGGCAGGACCCAGTACTTC,CSAYDPIRGAGGRTQYF
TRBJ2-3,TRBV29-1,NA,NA,TGCAGCGTTGACGCGGGACAGAGCACAGATACGCAGTATTTT,CSVDAGQSTDTQYF
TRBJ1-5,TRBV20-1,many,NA,TGCAGTGCTAGTCGAGGTTTTAGAGCGCGCAATCAGCCCCAGCATTTT,CSASRGFRARNQPQHF
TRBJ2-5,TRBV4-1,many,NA,TGCGCCAGCAGCCAAGTACCAGTGATGGAGACCCAGTACTTC,CASSQVPVMETQYF
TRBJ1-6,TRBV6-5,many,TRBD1,TGTGCCAGCAGTGCAACAGGGGCCTATAATTCACCCCTCCACTTT,CASSATGAYNSPLHF
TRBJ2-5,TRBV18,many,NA,TGTGCCAGCTCAGGATCCAGGGAGGAGACCCAGTACTTC,CASSGSREETQYF
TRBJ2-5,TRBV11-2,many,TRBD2,TGTGCCAGCAGCTTCAGTAGCGGGGGAGAAGAGACCCAGTACTTC,CASSFSSGGEETQYF
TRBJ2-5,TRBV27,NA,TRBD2,TGTGCCACCAGCACTCCGGGAGGCCAGGAGACCCAGTACTTC,CATSTPGGQETQYF
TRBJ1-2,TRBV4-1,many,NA,TGCGCCAGCAGCCAAGGCCTTGAGTATGGCTACACCTTC,CASSQGLEYGYTF
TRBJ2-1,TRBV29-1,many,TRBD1,TGCAGCGTCCCAGGACAGGACGCCGCCTACAATGAGCAGTTCTTC,CSVPGQDAAYNEQFF
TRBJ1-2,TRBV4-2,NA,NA,TGTGCCAGCAGCCAAGAGTATCGTGGACTTGGCTACACCTTC,CASSQEYRGLGYTF
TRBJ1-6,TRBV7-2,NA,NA,TGTGCCAGCAGCCACACAGGGCGTGAAAGTTATTCACCCCTCCACTTT,CASSHTGRESYSPLHF
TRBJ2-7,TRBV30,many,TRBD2,TGTGCCCACCATCAGACTAGCGGGATCTACGAGCAGTACTTC,CAHHQTSGIYEQYF
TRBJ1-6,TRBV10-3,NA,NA,TGTGCCATCAGGAGACAGGCGGGTTCACCCCTCCACTTT,CAIRRQAGSPLHF
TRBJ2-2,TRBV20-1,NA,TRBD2,TGCAGTGCCCGGGGGGTGAACACCGGGGAGCTGTTTTTT,CSARGVNTGELFF
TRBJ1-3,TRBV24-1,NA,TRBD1,TGTGCCACCAGTGCTCCTCATTACCCGGACAGGGATTCCGGAAACACCATATATTTT,CATSAPHYPDRDSGNTIYF
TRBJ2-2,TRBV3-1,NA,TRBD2,TGTGCCAGCAGCCATCAGCGGGGGGGCCGGACCGGGGAGCTGTTTTTT,CASSHQRGGRTGELFF
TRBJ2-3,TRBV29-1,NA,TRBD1,TGCAGCGTTGATGGGGAAATCCACTTTGCAGGGGGAGGCACAGATACGCAGTATTTT,CSVDGEIHFAGGGTDTQYF
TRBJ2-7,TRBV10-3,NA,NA,TGTGCCATCAGTGACCCGCAGGGGGGCTCCTACGAGCAGTACTTC,CAISDPQGGSYEQYF
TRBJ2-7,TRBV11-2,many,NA,TGTGCCAGCAGCCAGAAGGGCACCGCCTACGAGCAGTACTTC,CASSQKGTAYEQYF
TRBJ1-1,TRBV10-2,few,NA,TGCGCCAGCAGTGCCGGGAGTTACACTGAAGCTTTCTTT,CASSAGSYTEAFF
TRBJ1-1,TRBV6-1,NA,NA,TGTGCCAGCCCATCGGGCACTGAAGCTTTCTTT,CASPSGTEAFF
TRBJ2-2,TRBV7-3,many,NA,TGTGCCAGCAGCTTATCCGGAGGGGCCGGGGAGCTGTTTTTT,CASSLSGGAGELFF
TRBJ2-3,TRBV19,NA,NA,TGTGCCAGTTGTACAAATCAGGGCCCTAGCACAGATTCGCAGTATTTT,CASCTNQGPSTDSQYF
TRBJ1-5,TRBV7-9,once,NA,TGTGCCAGCAGCCCGACGGGACGGCCCCAGCATTTT,CASSPTGRPQHF
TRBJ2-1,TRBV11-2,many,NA,TGTGCCAGCAGCTTAGTGCAGGGGAAGGGCAATGAGCAGTTCTTC,CASSLVQGKGNEQFF
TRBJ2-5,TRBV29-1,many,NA,TGCAGCGTTCGGGTTTTGGGGGGAGGAGGGCCAGAGACCCAGTACTTC,CSVRVLGGGGPETQYF
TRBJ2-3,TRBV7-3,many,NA,TGTGCCAGCAGCTTAACCCGACTAGACGCGCAGTATTTT,CASSLTRLDAQYF
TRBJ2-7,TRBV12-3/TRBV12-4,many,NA,TGTGCCAGCAGTTTATGGGACTCCTACGAGCAGTACTTC,CASSLWDSYEQYF
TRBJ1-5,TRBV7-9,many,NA,TGTGCCAGCAGCCTAACCGGGCAGAATCAGCCCCAGCATTTT,CASSLTGQNQPQHF
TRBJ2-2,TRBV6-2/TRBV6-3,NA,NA,TGTGCCAGCAGTCACTCGAGAGGGGAGCTGTTTTTT,CASSHSRGELFF
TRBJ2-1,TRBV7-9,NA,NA,TGTGCCAATAGCGGCCTCAATGAGCAGTTCTTC,CANSGLNEQFF
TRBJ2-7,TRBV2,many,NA,TGTGCCAGCAGTGGGGGGGAAGCGGGCAACGAGCAGTACTTC,CASSGGEAGNEQYF
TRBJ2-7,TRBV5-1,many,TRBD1,TGCGCCAGCAGCTTGGGGGCAGGGGGCCGCCCTTCGTACGAGCAGTACTTC,CASSLGAGGRPSYEQYF
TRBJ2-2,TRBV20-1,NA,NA,NA,CSAPSGTSYEQYFGELFF
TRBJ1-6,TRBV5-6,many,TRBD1,TGTGCCAGCAGGTTGGGGCCGGACAGGGCGAGCTCACCCCTCCACTTT,CASRLGPDRASSPLHF
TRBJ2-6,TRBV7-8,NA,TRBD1,TGTGCCAGCAGCGCAACCCGGGACAGGGGGACCGGGGCCAACGTCCTGACTTTC,CASSATRDRGTGANVLTF
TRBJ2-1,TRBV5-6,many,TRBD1,TGTGCCAGCAGCTTGGACAGGGGATTCCCCGACAATGAGCAGTTCTTC,CASSLDRGFPDNEQFF
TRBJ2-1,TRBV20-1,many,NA,TGCAGTGCTAGACCACCGGGCCGAGGGGAGCAGTTCTTC,CSARPPGRGEQFF
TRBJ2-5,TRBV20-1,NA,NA,TGCAGTGCTAGGATCGGGGAACCCCAAGAGACCCAGTACTTC,CSARIGEPQETQYF
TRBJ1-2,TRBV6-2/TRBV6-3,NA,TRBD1,TGTGCCAGCAATCAACAGGGGGCACTAAAAACTAACTATGGCTACACCTTC,CASNQQGALKTNYGYTF
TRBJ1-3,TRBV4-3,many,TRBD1,TGCGCCAGCAGCCAAGATCTGGGACAGGGGTCTGGAAACACCATATATTTT,CASSQDLGQGSGNTIYF
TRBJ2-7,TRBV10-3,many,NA,TGTGCCATCAGTGAGCCCCTCGGGAACATTTACGAGCAGTACTTC,CAISEPLGNIYEQYF
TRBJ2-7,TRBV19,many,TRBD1,TGTGCCAGCAAACAGACAGGGGTGGGGTCCGAGCAGTACTTC,CASKQTGVGSEQYF